The clone carrying this TCR beta chain was seen more than once but under ten times. Its antigen is not identified. This sample was taken from a study of human T cells and chemical hapten exposure. The study, taken as a whole, reports: Expanded TCRs created a significantly greater count of big CDR3 similarity clusters than controls did.

TCRdb reanalysed the RACE reads using MiXCR and keeps one entry per CDR3 protein. The table shows around 340,000 distinct CDR3 sequences, with under 8% occurring only once. Sample time point: patch test 1, 2 weeks after DPC sensitization. Treatment of the sample: therapeutic diphenylcyclopropenone sensitization with weekly scalp DPC. Donation of samples came from alopecia patients who were 18 to 70 years old and suitable for DPC. The CDR3 has 19 residues. Germline V CDR1 and CDR2: SEHNR, FQNEAQ (reference sequence). V lost 5 bases and J 5 bases, leaving 30 bases between the germline ends. The rearrangement links TRBV7-9 to TRBJ1-1; D uncertain. This clonotype originated in a woman younger than 35 with alopecia areata. Some clones in this sample may be carry-over from other donors' samples. Sequencing was performed on whole blood, taken in connection with sensitization to the hapten diphenylcyclopropenone (DPC). The CDR3 region has the DNA TGTGCCAGCAGCCCCGCGGGTGGTTCAAAAGGTCTAAAGGCGACTGAAGCTTTCTTT. It encodes CASSPAGGSKGLKATEAFF.